This TCR beta chain comes out of a study of shared clonotypes between healthy human individuals. Sequenced by immunoSEQ multiplex PCR; TCRdb stores in-frame clones only, minus some. Seen here are about a million clones, roughly 80% observed once, and the top ten hold 0.7% to 0.95%. The J segment lost 12 bases and the V segment lost 4 bases, leaving 15 bases of the junction unmatched. Germline CDR1 is MNHEY and CDR2 is SMNVEV (reference sequence). The length of the CDR3 is 15 residues. Sequencing was performed on memory CD4+ T cells from PBMCs. Subset in this sample: CD45RA-negative fraction. This sequence joins TRBV27 and TRBJ2-7, with 10 nucleotides matching TRBD2. The TCR comes from a man between 18 and 35 years old in good health. Some clones in this sample may be carry-over from other donors' samples. The DNA of the CDR3 is TGTGCCAGCAGTTCCCTTAGCGGGAGGCTCAACCCACGGTACTTC. Amino acid sequence: CASSSLSGRLNPRYF.